This is a list of T cell receptor beta chains from one sample in a study of Ad26.COV2.S vaccination and SARS-CoV-2 variants. TCRdb keeps only in-frame clones here, not all; method: immunoSEQ multiplex PCR. The sample holds some 300,000 clones; around 83% are singletons and the top ten take 1.9%. Sequenced material: peripheral blood, taken in a trial of Ad26.COV2.S vaccine versus placebo. The origin of the receptors is a person aged 18-60 years who received the Ad26.COV2.S COVID-19 vaccine or a placebo. Both conserved end residues are part of each CDR3. A D gene is named only where the DNA matches it firmly. A row's size may be missing; if present it is once, few, many or a size class.

v_call: TRBV5-6
d_call: .
j_call: TRBJ1-2
clone_size: once
cdr3_nt: TGTGCCAGCAGCTTGGGAAATAAGTTCGGTGGCTACACCTTC
cdr3_aa: CASSLGNKFGGYTF

v_call: TRBV4-3
d_call: .
j_call: TRBJ1-2
clone_size: few
cdr3_nt: TGCGCCAGCAGCCAATCAAACTATGGCTACACCTTC
cdr3_aa: CASSQSNYGYTF

v_call: TRBV6-1
d_call: TRBD1
j_call: TRBJ1-6
clone_size: .
cdr3_nt: TGTGCCAGCAGTGCATCCTCTTCCGGGACAGGCCCGAATTCACCCCTCCACTTT
cdr3_aa: CASSASSSGTGPNSPLHF

v_call: TRBV29-1
d_call: TRBD1
j_call: TRBJ2-5
clone_size: .
cdr3_nt: TGCAGCGTTACTATTCGACAGGGGGCGGGTGAGACCCAGTACTTC
cdr3_aa: CSVTIRQGAGETQYF

v_call: TRBV11-1
d_call: .
j_call: TRBJ1-1
clone_size: .
cdr3_nt: TGTGCCAGCAGCTTCGGCAGGGGAGGCACTGAAGCTTTCTTT
cdr3_aa: CASSFGRGGTEAFF

v_call: TRBV11-2
d_call: .
j_call: TRBJ2-7
clone_size: .
cdr3_nt: TGTGCCAGCAGCTTAGTAGGAGGGACCTACGAGCAGTACTTC
cdr3_aa: CASSLVGGTYEQYF

v_call: TRBV19
d_call: .
j_call: TRBJ1-1
clone_size: .
cdr3_nt: TGTGCCAGTATCGGGACGATGAACACTGAAGCTTTCTTT
cdr3_aa: CASIGTMNTEAFF

v_call: TRBV7-9
d_call: TRBD2
j_call: TRBJ2-1
clone_size: .
cdr3_nt: TGTGCCAGCAGCTGGAGGCTAGCGGGGGAGAGCTCCTACAATGAGCAGTTCTTC
cdr3_aa: CASSWRLAGESSYNEQFF

v_call: TRBV10-1
d_call: .
j_call: TRBJ2-2
clone_size: .
cdr3_nt: TGCGCCAGCAAAGTCTCTCGGAACACCGGGGAGCTGTTTTTT
cdr3_aa: CASKVSRNTGELFF

v_call: TRBV7-2
d_call: .
j_call: TRBJ1-3
clone_size: .
cdr3_nt: TGTGCCAGCAGCTTAGCGCCCGCGTCTGGAAACACCATATATTTT
cdr3_aa: CASSLAPASGNTIYF

v_call: TRBV6-5
d_call: TRBD1
j_call: TRBJ1-5
clone_size: few
cdr3_nt: TGTGCCAGCACCCTAGGACAGGGGGCCAATCAGCCCCAGCATTTT
cdr3_aa: CASTLGQGANQPQHF

v_call: TRBV7-8
d_call: .
j_call: TRBJ2-7
clone_size: .
cdr3_nt: TGTGCCAGCAGCTTTAGTGCACCCGACGAGCAGTACTTC
cdr3_aa: CASSFSAPDEQYF

v_call: TRBV6-2/TRBV6-3
d_call: TRBD1
j_call: TRBJ1-2
clone_size: .
cdr3_nt: TGTGCCAGCAGTCAGACAGGGGAACTCTATGGCTACACCTTC
cdr3_aa: CASSQTGELYGYTF

v_call: TRBV10-2
d_call: .
j_call: TRBJ1-1
clone_size: .
cdr3_nt: TGCGCCAGCAGTGACCCAGGGTTCACTGAAGCTTTCTTT
cdr3_aa: CASSDPGFTEAFF

v_call: TRBV5-8
d_call: TRBD1
j_call: TRBJ2-7
clone_size: .
cdr3_nt: TGTGCCAGCAGCCCAGGGACAGGGCAAATGTTCTACGAGCAGTACTTC
cdr3_aa: CASSPGTGQMFYEQYF

v_call: TRBV5-4
d_call: .
j_call: TRBJ1-1
clone_size: .
cdr3_nt: TGTGCCAGCAGCCTGGAACCACAGGGTATCACTGAAGCTTTCTTT
cdr3_aa: CASSLEPQGITEAFF

v_call: TRBV4-1
d_call: TRBD2
j_call: TRBJ2-3
clone_size: .
cdr3_nt: TGCGCCAGCAGCCCTAGCGGGGGGGTCACAGATACGCAGTATTTT
cdr3_aa: CASSPSGGVTDTQYF

v_call: TRBV7-6
d_call: TRBD1
j_call: TRBJ1-6
clone_size: .
cdr3_nt: TGTGCCAGCAGCAGCGACAGGGCCGCGGGGGCGGCCCTCCACTTT
cdr3_aa: CASSSDRAAGAALHF

v_call: TRBV4-3
d_call: .
j_call: TRBJ1-3
clone_size: few
cdr3_nt: TGCGCCAGCAGCCAAGAGATTGGCAACCGAAACACCATATATTTT
cdr3_aa: CASSQEIGNRNTIYF

v_call: TRBV7-2
d_call: .
j_call: TRBJ2-7
clone_size: .
cdr3_nt: TGTGCCAGCAACGCGCCGGGAAGGAGCTCCTACGAGCAGTACTTC
cdr3_aa: CASNAPGRSSYEQYF

v_call: TRBV7-2
d_call: TRBD2
j_call: TRBJ2-2
clone_size: .
cdr3_nt: TGTGCCAGCAGCTTAGCCGGGGGGGCAGGCGGGGAGCTGTTTTTT
cdr3_aa: CASSLAGGAGGELFF

v_call: TRBV19
d_call: .
j_call: TRBJ1-2
clone_size: .
cdr3_nt: TGTGCCAGTAGTCTGGACTCAACTCGGGACTATGGCTACACCTTC
cdr3_aa: CASSLDSTRDYGYTF

v_call: TRBV30
d_call: .
j_call: TRBJ1-2
clone_size: .
cdr3_nt: TGTGCCTGGAGCCCCCTGACGGGGTCCCCGAAGGGGCATGGCTACACCTTC
cdr3_aa: CAWSPLTGSPKGHGYTF

v_call: TRBV7-2
d_call: .
j_call: TRBJ2-3
clone_size: .
cdr3_nt: TGTGCCAGCAGCAGAGACAGTGATACGCAGTATTTT
cdr3_aa: CASSRDSDTQYF

v_call: TRBV20-1
d_call: .
j_call: TRBJ2-3
clone_size: .
cdr3_nt: TGCAGTGCTAGTCCCACGGCGGGCACAGATACGCAGTATTTT
cdr3_aa: CSASPTAGTDTQYF

v_call: TRBV5-1
d_call: TRBD1
j_call: TRBJ1-2
clone_size: few
cdr3_nt: TGCGCCAGCAGCTTGGGACAGGGCCCCCGCGGCTACACCTTC
cdr3_aa: CASSLGQGPRGYTF

v_call: TRBV12-3/TRBV12-4
d_call: .
j_call: TRBJ1-1
clone_size: .
cdr3_nt: TGTGCCAGCAGTTTCGTCCGAACTGAAGCTTTCTTT
cdr3_aa: CASSFVRTEAFF

v_call: TRBV7-9
d_call: .
j_call: TRBJ2-3
clone_size: .
cdr3_nt: TGTGCCAGCAGCCCCGGAGGGGCGGGAAGCACAGATACGCAGTATTTT
cdr3_aa: CASSPGGAGSTDTQYF

v_call: TRBV5-6
d_call: .
j_call: TRBJ2-1
clone_size: .
cdr3_nt: TGTGCCAGCAGCTTTTCCGGGACACCAAACCAGGGTGAGCAGTTCTTC
cdr3_aa: CASSFSGTPNQGEQFF

v_call: TRBV6-6
d_call: .
j_call: TRBJ1-1
clone_size: few
cdr3_nt: TGTGCCAGCACCGACGAATTGAACACTGAAGCTTTCTTT
cdr3_aa: CASTDELNTEAFF

v_call: TRBV19
d_call: TRBD2
j_call: TRBJ2-7
clone_size: few
cdr3_nt: TGTGCCAGTCGTCAGACTAGCGGGGGCTCCTACGAGCAGTACTTC
cdr3_aa: CASRQTSGGSYEQYF

v_call: TRBV6-1
d_call: TRBD1
j_call: TRBJ2-7
clone_size: .
cdr3_nt: TGTGCCAGCAGTGATTGGACAGGGGACGACGAGCAGTACTTC
cdr3_aa: CASSDWTGDDEQYF

v_call: TRBV6-5
d_call: .
j_call: TRBJ1-1
clone_size: .
cdr3_nt: TGTGCCAGCAGCAGGGCGGGCACTGAAGCTTTCTTT
cdr3_aa: CASSRAGTEAFF

v_call: TRBV30
d_call: TRBD1
j_call: TRBJ1-1
clone_size: .
cdr3_nt: TGTGCCTCTGCTGGGACAGCCCACACAGAAGCTTTCTTT
cdr3_aa: CASAGTAHTEAFF

v_call: TRBV6-5
d_call: TRBD1
j_call: TRBJ1-4
clone_size: few
cdr3_nt: TGTGCCAGCAGCAGGGGGAGTGAAAAACTGTTTTTT
cdr3_aa: CASSRGSEKLFF

v_call: TRBV19
d_call: TRBD1
j_call: TRBJ2-3
clone_size: many
cdr3_nt: TGTGCCAGCTCTAAGGGGACAGGGAGGGGCACAGATACGCAGTATTTT
cdr3_aa: CASSKGTGRGTDTQYF

v_call: TRBV28
d_call: .
j_call: TRBJ1-2
clone_size: .
cdr3_nt: TGTGCCAGCAGTTGGAAGGGGAAGGGAGGGTATGGCTACACCTTC
cdr3_aa: CASSWKGKGGYGYTF

v_call: TRBV6-2/TRBV6-3
d_call: TRBD1
j_call: TRBJ1-2
clone_size: .
cdr3_nt: TGTGCCAGCAGTTGGGGACAGGGGTCCTATGGCTACACCTTC
cdr3_aa: CASSWGQGSYGYTF

v_call: TRBV30
d_call: .
j_call: TRBJ1-3
clone_size: .
cdr3_nt: TGTGCCTGGAGTGTTACGGGAAACACCATATATTTT
cdr3_aa: CAWSVTGNTIYF

v_call: TRBV5-1
d_call: TRBD1
j_call: TRBJ2-1
clone_size: .
cdr3_nt: TGCGCCAGCAGCTTGACAGGGGGCGCGTACAATGAGCAGTTCTTC
cdr3_aa: CASSLTGGAYNEQFF

v_call: TRBV5-5
d_call: .
j_call: TRBJ1-5
clone_size: .
cdr3_nt: TGTGCCCGCCGCGGGGGGTGGGACAGCAATCAGCCCCAGCATTTT
cdr3_aa: CARRGGWDSNQPQHF

v_call: TRBV2
d_call: .
j_call: TRBJ2-3
clone_size: once
cdr3_nt: TGTGCCAGCAGGCCCCGGGACGGGATCACAGATACGCAGTATTTT
cdr3_aa: CASRPRDGITDTQYF